One and the same sample provided the 9 T cell receptor beta chains below, sequenced in a study of blood T cell repertoires in COVID-19. The method was immunoSEQ multiplex PCR; TCRdb's version includes in-frame clones alone and lacks a portion of them. This table has about 140,000 clones, about 87% appearing once. Input material: peripheral blood. These receptors originate from a man aged 50 or older with active COVID-19.

This clone was found once. This chain joins TRBV27 and TRBJ1-2, with TRBD1 matching over 7 bases. Per the germline V gene, CDR1 is MNHEY and CDR2 is SMNVEV (reference sequence). The V and J ends lost 2 bases and 5 bases, in that order; junction bases with no gene match: 5. The CDR3 is 14 residues long. CDR3 sequence (DNA): TGTGCCAGCAGTTTAAAGGGGGCTGAATATGGCTACACCTTC. Protein: CASSLKGAEYGYTF.

The chain has TRBV6-6 and TRBJ2-7, with D maybe TRBD2 (5 bases). This CDR3 comprises 15 residues. CDR1 MNHNY and CDR2 SVGAGI come from the germline V gene (reference sequence). Trimming took 0 bases from V and 3 from J, leaving 12 bases between them. The CDR3 region is CASSYSTAEGYEQYF. Written as DNA, the CDR3 is TGTGCCAGCAGTTACTCAACAGCCGAGGGCTACGAGCAGTACTTC.

This clone was found once. The V call is TRBV15, the J call TRBJ2-1, with 11 nucleotides matching TRBD2. CDR3 length: 15 residues. Trimming at V came to 0 bases and at J to 6 bases, leaving 1 base not matched to a gene. CDR1 and CDR2 from the germline V gene are LNHNV and YYDKDF (reference sequence). This CDR3 reads CATSRDLAGGNEQFF. The CDR3 DNA sequence: TGTGCCACCAGCAGAGATCTAGCGGGGGGCAATGAGCAGTTCTTC.

This clone is a singleton in its sample. V gene TRBV5-5 combines with J gene TRBJ2-7, with unresolved D. Germline V gene lookup returns CDR1 SGHKS and CDR2 YYEKEE (reference sequence). The V and J ends lost 4 bases and 2 bases respectively, with 10 bases between them. The CDR3 sequence is 13 residues long. CDR3 sequence reads: CASSGRTTYEQYF. The CDR3 DNA sequence: TGTGCCAGCAGCGGGCGCACGACCTACGAGCAGTACTTC.

The rearrangement joins TRBV6-4 to TRBJ1-6; perhaps TRBD1 as D (6 bases). The V end was cut by 6 bases, the J end by 3 bases, with 12 bases between. The V gene's germline CDR1 is MRHNA and CDR2 SNTAGT. The CDR3 runs 15 residues. The CDR3 region is CASSPGADYNSPLHF. As DNA, the CDR3 is TGTGCCAGCAGCCCAGGGGCGGACTATAATTCACCCCTCCACTTT.

This chain uses TRBV7-2 with TRBJ1-6, with D unclear. Between the trimmed V and J ends, which lost 7 bases and 7 bases, there was a span of 11 bases. In germline, CDR1 is SGHTA, CDR2 FQGNSA. The CDR3 consists of 13 residues. The CDR3 spells CASNPNENSPLHF. CDR3 in DNA: TGTGCCAGCAACCCCAACGAGAATTCACCCCTCCACTTT.

The gene calls are TRBV6-5 and TRBJ2-2; 9 bases map to TRBD1. Unmatched junction bases numbered 7, after V lost 6 bases and J lost 5 bases. The germline gives CDR1 MNHEY, CDR2 SVGAGI. CDR3 length: 15 residues. The CDR3 region is CASREGQGGTGELFF. The DNA for the CDR3 is TGTGCCAGCAGGGAGGGACAGGGAGGAACCGGGGAGCTGTTTTTT.

Here the CDR3 reads CSVEQYGYTF. In DNA, the CDR3 is TGCAGCGTTGAACAGTATGGCTACACCTTC. The chain couples TRBV29-1 to TRBJ1-2, with D uncertain. Trimming stripped 2 bases from V and 5 bases from J, with 3 bases between. Germline values: CDR1 SQVTM, CDR2 ANQGSEA. CDR3 length equals 10 residues.

The V gene is TRBV7-2, the J gene TRBJ2-1; TRBD2 matches 10 bases. The CDR3 consists of 18 residues. The junction had 7 bases not matched to a gene; V was cut back by 1 base and J by 1 base. Germline CDR1 SGHTA, CDR2 FQGNSA. The CDR3 spells CASSLGLAGADSYNEQFF. The CDR3 DNA is TGTGCCAGCAGCTTAGGCCTAGCGGGGGCAGATTCCTACAATGAGCAGTTCTTC. Looking up the rest from reference TRBV7-2 and TRBJ2-1 gives the full variable domain: GAGVSQSPSNKVTEKGKDVELRCDPISGHTALYWYRQSLGQGLEFLIYFQGNSAPDKSGLPSDRFSAERTGGSVSTLTIQRTQQEDSAVYLCASSLGLAGADSYNEQFFGPGTRLTVL.